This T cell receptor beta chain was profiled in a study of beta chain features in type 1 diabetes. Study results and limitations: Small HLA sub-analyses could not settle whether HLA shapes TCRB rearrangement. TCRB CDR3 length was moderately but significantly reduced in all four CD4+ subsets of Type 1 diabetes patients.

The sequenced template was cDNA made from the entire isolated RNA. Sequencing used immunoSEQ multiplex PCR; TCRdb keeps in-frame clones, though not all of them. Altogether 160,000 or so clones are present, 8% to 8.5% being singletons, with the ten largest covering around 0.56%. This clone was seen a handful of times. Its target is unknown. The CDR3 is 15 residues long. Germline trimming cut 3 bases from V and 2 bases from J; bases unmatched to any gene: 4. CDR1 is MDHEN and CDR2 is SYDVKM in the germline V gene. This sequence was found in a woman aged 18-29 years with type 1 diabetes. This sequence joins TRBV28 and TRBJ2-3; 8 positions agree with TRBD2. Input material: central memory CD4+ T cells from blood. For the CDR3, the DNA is TGTGCCAGCAGTTTCTTTAGCGGGGCCACAGATACGCAGTATTTT. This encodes CASSFFSGATDTQYF.